One sample yielded the 19 T cell receptor beta chains listed below, sequenced in a study of T cells in Graves' hyperthyroidism and ophthalmopathy. TCR beta CDR3 regions were amplified from RNA. When the TCR CDR3 underwent first-round RT-PCR, the HTBI primer set was used. TCRdb processed the multiplex PCR reads anew with MiXCR; each CDR3 protein has one entry. The top ten clones hold around 65% of a sample with a few hundred thousand distinct CDR3 sequences, 20% to 25% of them seen once. Sequencing was carried out using blood. The receptor source for this set is a man aged 25 to 40 with Graves' ophthalmopathy.

The chain uses TRBV29-1 and TRBJ2-3; 12 positions agree with TRBD2. The CDR3 has 16 amino acids. Germline V gives CDR1 SQVTM, CDR2 ANQGSEA. The ends lost 5 bases at V and 3 bases at J; junction bases unmatched: 9. CDR3: CSVTSGRRFATDTQYF. The CDR3 DNA follows: TGCAGCGTTACTAGCGGGAGGAGGTTTGCAACAGATACGCAGTATTTT.

The chain recombines TRBV28 with TRBJ2-5, with 7 bases aligning to TRBD1. This CDR3 region has 12 residues. Germline V gene data show CDR1 as MDHEN and CDR2 as SYDVKM. With 6 bases clipped from V and 4 bases from J, the junction kept 2 bases outside the gene matches. CDR3 coding DNA: TGTGCCAGCAGGGGGACAGCAGAGACCCAGTACTTC. Translated, it gives CASRGTAETQYF.

The chain uses TRBV7-2 and TRBJ1-5, with a possible D match to TRBD1 (5 bases). V dropped 4 bases and J dropped 2 bases, with 12 bases sitting between them. The germline V gene encodes CDR1 SGHTA and CDR2 FQGNSA. This CDR3 region has 15 residues. As DNA, the CDR3 is TGTGCCAGCAGCTCCAAGAAACAGGGCAATCAGCCCCAGCATTTT. Translated: CASSSKKQGNQPQHF.

This clonotype was counted at least ten times. The chain employs TRBV6-1 and TRBJ2-7; D possibly uses TRBD1 or TRBD2 (5 bases each). This CDR3 comprises 14 residues. V lost 5 bases and J 1 base, leaving 12 bases between the germline ends. The germline gives CDR1 MNHNS, CDR2 SASEGT. For the CDR3, the DNA is TGTGCCAGCAGTTACACCGGGGCGTCCTACGAGCAGTACTTC. The encoded protein is CASSYTGASYEQYF.

This sequence joins TRBV5-8 and TRBJ2-1; D is uncertain. V dropped 4 bases and J dropped 4 bases, with 12 bases sitting between them. The germline gives CDR1 SGHTS, CDR2 YDEGEE. The CDR3 covers 14 residues. CDR3 nucleotides: TGTGCCAGCAGCGAATCGACTGTATACAATGAGCAGTTCTTC. It specifies CASSESTVYNEQFF. The full variable domain, with the rest looked up from reference TRBV5-8 and TRBJ2-1, is EAGVTQSPTHLIKTRGQQATLRCSPISGHTSVYWYQQALGLGLQFLLWYDEGEERNRGNFPPRFSGRQFPNYSSELNVNALELEDSALYLCASSESTVYNEQFFGPGTRLTVL.

This clonotype has only one observation. A much larger clone is a single base away; this may be a read error. As DNA, the CDR3 is TGCAGCGTTGAAGACGGGGGCGCCGGGACTAGCGTCTACGACCAGTACTTC. Translated, it gives CSVEDGGAGTSVYDQYF. The chain employs TRBV29-1 and TRBJ2-7; 10 nucleotides line up with TRBD2. This CDR3 is built from 17 residues. The germline V gene encodes CDR1 SQVTM and CDR2 ANQGSEA.

This clonotype was observed at least ten times. The V call is TRBV20-1, the J call TRBJ2-1; unclear D gene. From germline, CDR1 is DFQATT and CDR2 SNEGSKA (reference sequence). V was trimmed by 4 bases and J by 6 bases, leaving 10 bases between them. The CDR3 spans 12 residues. The CDR3: CSAKGDLNEQFF. The CDR3, as DNA: TGCAGTGCTAAGGGTGACCTCAATGAGCAGTTCTTC.

As regards this clonotype: This may be a read error: a much more frequent sequence differs by one nucleotide. The chain combines TRBV24-1 with TRBJ2-3, with D tentatively TRBD2 (5 bases). Germline V gene data show CDR1 as KGHDR and CDR2 as SFDVKD. The V end was cut by 6 bases, the J end by 3 bases, with 15 bases between. The CDR3 is 15 amino acids. The CDR3 loop reads CATSLSGADTDTQYF. CDR3 coding DNA: TGTGCCACCAGTCTCAGCGGAGCTGATACAGATACGCAGTATTTT.

As for this clonotype: A much larger clone sits a single nucleotide away, making a read error possible. This chain connects TRBV11-2 to TRBJ2-5, with a tentative D call TRBD1 (6 bases). The V end was cut by 7 bases, the J end by 7 bases, with 22 bases between. Germline CDR1 reads SGHAT; CDR2 reads FQNNGV. The CDR3 contains 15 residues. For the CDR3, the DNA is TGTGCCAGCACCAACAGGGTGTATGGTTCTGGGACCCAGTACTTC. This sequence encodes CASTNRVYGSGTQYF. Supplemented by reference TRBV11-2 and TRBJ2-5, the full variable domain reads EAGVAQSPRYKIIEKRQSVAFWCNPISGHATLYWYQQILGQGPKLLIQFQNNGVVDDSQLPKDRFSAERLKGVDSTLKIQPAKLEDSAVYLCASTNRVYGSGTQYFGPGTRLLVL.

The V and J genes are TRBV6-4 and TRBJ1-1, with TRBD1 as a possible D gene (5 bases). The length of the CDR3 is 13 residues. V was cut by 2 bases and J by 2 bases, with 6 bases left in between. Germline loops: CDR1 MRHNA, CDR2 SNTAGT. The CDR3 DNA reads TGTGCCAGCAGTGACCGGGACAACACTGAAGCTTTCTTT. As protein: CASSDRDNTEAFF.

This rearrangement joins TRBV12-3 or TRBV12-4 to TRBJ1-6; D call uncertain. Trimming left V 7 bases short and J 10 bases short, with 8 bases between. This CDR3 comprises 11 residues. Here the CDR3 reads CASTSRSPLHF. The DNA of the CDR3 is TGTGCCAGCACCAGTAGGTCACCCCTCCACTTT.

This clonotype has just a few counts. The chain recombines TRBV5-1 with TRBJ2-2, with unresolved D. The V gene's germline CDR1 is SGHRS and CDR2 YFSETQ. The CDR3 has 20 amino acids. The germline V and J ends were trimmed by 0 bases and 0 bases, with 21 bases remaining between them. CDR3 sequence reads: CASSLGDLSARPSNTGELFF. DNA of the CDR3: TGCGCCAGCAGCTTGGGAGATCTATCGGCAAGACCTTCGAACACCGGGGAGCTGTTTTTT. Supplemented by reference TRBV5-1 and TRBJ2-2, the full variable domain reads KAGVTQTPRYLIKTRGQQVTLSCSPISGHRSVSWYQQTPGQGLQFLFEYFSETQRNKGNFPGRFSGRQFSNSRSEMNVSTLELGDSALYLCASSLGDLSARPSNTGELFFGEGSRLTVL.

Many counts were recorded for this clonotype. The chain recombines TRBV3-1 with TRBJ2-1; the D is unclear. Germline V gives CDR1 LGHDT, CDR2 YNNKEL (reference sequence). This CDR3 contains 12 residues. Trimming stripped 1 base from V and 7 bases from J, with 5 bases between. In nucleotides, the CDR3 is TGTGCCAGCAGCCAAGCAAGGAATGAGCAGTTCTTC. Translating it yields CASSQARNEQFF.

For this clonotype: This could be a read error, since a much larger clone is one nucleotide away. The chain links TRBV7-2 to TRBJ1-2; D is perhaps TRBD1 (5 bases). Trimming removed 5 bases from V and 0 bases from J, with 13 bases in between. CDR1 SGHTA and CDR2 FQGNSA come from the germline V gene. The CDR3 sequence is 15 residues long. The CDR3 loop reads CASSPDRGANYGYTF. CDR3 sequence (DNA): TGTGCCAGCAGCCCGGATAGGGGAGCTAACTATGGCTACACCTTC.

This clonotype appeared many times. The V call is TRBV3-1, the J call TRBJ2-7; 14 bases agree with TRBD2. The CDR3 spans 16 residues. CDR1 and CDR2 from the germline V gene are LGHDT and YNNKEL (reference sequence). V shed 2 bases and J 3 bases; nucleotides not matched to a gene: 3. The CDR3 DNA sequence: TGTGCCAGCAGCCAAAACGGACTAGCGGGAGGCTACGAGCAGTACTTC. Amino acid sequence: CASSQNGLAGGYEQYF.

This clonotype has ten or more counts. The V call is TRBV5-1, the J call TRBJ2-1; the D gene is possibly TRBD2 (6 bases). V lost 1 base and J 6 bases, leaving 11 bases between the germline ends. CDR1 and CDR2 (germline): SGHRS, YFSETQ. The CDR3 sequence is 14 residues long. The CDR3 reads CASSLYAGTNEQFF. The CDR3 DNA follows: TGCGCCAGCAGCTTGTATGCGGGAACCAATGAGCAGTTCTTC.

This clonotype was observed many times. The rearrangement joins TRBV6-1 to TRBJ1-2; D remains unclear. The CDR3 extends over 14 amino acids. Looked up from germline, CDR1 is MNHNS and CDR2 is SASEGT. The V end was cut by 0 bases, the J end by 13 bases, with 18 bases between. CDR3 coding DNA: TGTGCCAGCAGTGAAGCGCTTCGGGAAGCCCTTTGCACCTTC. Translation: CASSEALREALCTF.

This clonotype was detected ten times or more. The CDR3 region is CASSPGQGVEAFF. CDR3 nucleotide sequence: TGTGCCAGCTCACCTGGACAGGGCGTAGAAGCTTTCTTT. V and J are TRBV18 and TRBJ1-1; TRBD1 agrees at 8 bases. The CDR3 contains 13 residues. With V trimmed by 3 bases and J by 8 bases, 5 bases remained unmatched. In germline, CDR1 is KGHSH, CDR2 LQKENI. The variable domain in full, completed from reference TRBV18 and TRBJ1-1, reads NAGVMQNPRHLVRRRGQEARLRCSPMKGHSHVYWYRQLPEEGLKFMVYLQKENIIDESGMPKERFSAEFPKEGPSILRIQQVVRGDSAAYFCASSPGQGVEAFFGQGTRLTVV.

This clonotype was observed many times. The CDR3: CASSLDDRNTGELFF. The CDR3 DNA sequence: TGTGCCAGCAGCTTAGATGACAGGAACACCGGGGAGCTGTTTTTT. The chain combines TRBV11-2 with TRBJ2-2; a weak D match, TRBD1 (5 bases). This CDR3 has 15 amino acids. Per the germline V gene, CDR1 is SGHAT and CDR2 is FQNNGV. With 0 bases removed from V and 1 base from J, the gap between germline ends came to 6 bases.